This record covers a single T cell receptor (beta chain). The antigen is undetermined. These data belong to a study of lymphopenia after photon versus proton radiotherapy. Sequenced by immunoSEQ multiplex PCR; TCRdb stores in-frame clones only, minus some. This table holds some 41,000 clones, around 84% found once. Study-wide findings and caveats: Proton therapy kept repertoires fairly stable, unlike photons, which gained effector/memory cells.

Looked up from germline, CDR1 is SGHRS and CDR2 is YFSETQ. Germline trimming cut 4 bases from V and 4 bases from J; bases unmatched to any gene: 9. The CDR3 sequence is 17 residues long. This TCR was recovered from a woman in her 70s with pancreatic cancer. Some clones in this sample may be carry-over from other donors' samples. The chain couples TRBV5-1 to TRBJ2-3, with 13 nucleotides matching TRBD2. Here the sequenced sample was peripheral blood, taken from a patient treated with proton-based radiotherapy. In nucleotides, the CDR3 is TGCGCCAGCAGCGTCTCACTAGCGGGAGGGCCATCAGATACGCAGTATTTT. Protein product: CASSVSLAGGPSDTQYF.